The 27 T cell receptor beta chains below all came from one sample that was sequenced in a study of blood T cell repertoires in COVID-19. Profiling relied on immunoSEQ multiplex PCR, and the TCRdb table lists in-frame clones only, not all of them. The table lists approximately 260,000 clones, around 86% of them singletons, with roughly 12% in the top ten. Specimen: peripheral blood. These receptors were obtained from a woman aged 55-69 years with active or convalescent COVID-19.

CDR3 in amino acids: CASLGVDTEAFF. The CDR3 DNA is TGTGCCAGCTTAGGGGTTGACACTGAAGCTTTCTTT. This chain uses TRBV18 with TRBJ1-1; tentative D call: TRBD1 (5 bases). Per the germline V gene, CDR1 is KGHSH and CDR2 is LQKENI. This CDR3 comprises 12 residues. Trimming left V 7 bases short and J 3 bases short, with 9 bases between. The variable domain in full, completed from reference TRBV18 and TRBJ1-1, reads NAGVMQNPRHLVRRRGQEARLRCSPMKGHSHVYWYRQLPEEGLKFMVYLQKENIIDESGMPKERFSAEFPKEGPSILRIQQVVRGDSAAYFCASLGVDTEAFFGQGTRLTVV.

The chain carries TRBV2 and TRBJ2-3; no clear D. V shed 5 bases and J shed 8 bases, with 14 bases lying between them. CDR1 and CDR2 (germline): SNHLY, FYNNEI. The CDR3 covers 13 residues. The CDR3 DNA reads TGTGCCAGCAGTCCTGGGCCCGCCCCTACGCAGTATTTT. Amino acid sequence: CASSPGPAPTQYF.

This clone was counted a few times. The chain links TRBV6-5 to TRBJ2-1; 7 bases align to TRBD1. This CDR3 is built from 14 residues. Germline-derived CDR1 and CDR2 are MNHEY and SVGAGI. Losses at the gene ends were 6 bases for V and 1 base for J; bases not matched to a gene: 3. The CDR3 coding sequence is TGTGCCAGCAGCCAACAGGGGTCCTACAATGAGCAGTTCTTC. Protein sequence: CASSQQGSYNEQFF.

CDR3 in amino acids: CASSLVGRIRYEQYF. The CDR3 DNA reads TGTGCCAGCAGTTTAGTGGGCCGGATTCGCTACGAGCAGTACTTC. The rearrangement links TRBV27 to TRBJ2-7; D unclear. Between the trimmed V and J ends, which lost 2 bases and 3 bases, there was a span of 14 bases. Germline V lookup: CDR1 MNHEY, CDR2 SMNVEV (reference sequence). The CDR3 runs to 15 residues.

This chain links TRBV6-6 with TRBJ1-2, with 12 bases matching TRBD1. Trimming took 6 bases from V and 10 from J; bases not matched to a gene: 9. CDR1 and CDR2 from the germline V gene are MNHNY and SVGAGI (reference sequence). This CDR3 has 14 amino acids. CDR3 bases: TGTGCCAGCAGAGGAGGGGACAGGGGGCCAGACTACACCTTC. Protein: CASRGGDRGPDYTF.

J is TRBJ1-3 and V is TRBV7-4; 7 positions agree with TRBD1. CDR3 length equals 17 residues. Losses at the gene ends were 5 bases for V and 4 bases for J; bases not matched to a gene: 14. The germline gives CDR1 SGHVT, CDR2 SQSDAQ. The DNA of the CDR3 is TGTGCCAGCAGCCCCCGGTGGGCACCGGGACAGGGAAACACCATATATTTT. Amino acid sequence: CASSPRWAPGQGNTIYF.

This chain uses TRBV6-1 with TRBJ1-3; unclear D gene. The length of the CDR3 is 15 residues. Trimming took 2 bases from V and 0 from J, leaving 8 bases between them. Germline V gene data show CDR1 as MNHNS and CDR2 as SASEGT. The CDR3 nucleotides read TGTGCCAGCAGTGAAAGCCTCATCTCTGGAAACACCATATATTTT. As protein: CASSESLISGNTIYF.

This rearrangement joins TRBV10-3 to TRBJ1-6; a weak D match, TRBD1 (6 bases). This CDR3 has 15 amino acids. From germline, CDR1 is ENHRY and CDR2 SYGVKD. Trimming removed 6 bases from V and 10 bases from J, with 19 bases in between. CDR3 DNA: TGTGCCATCAGCGTGGGAGGGCAGGGGCGGTCACCCCTCCACTTT. This codes for CAISVGGQGRSPLHF.

The chain recombines TRBV7-3 with TRBJ2-1; maybe TRBD1 (5 bases). Germline V gene sequence: CDR1 SGHTA, CDR2 FQGTGA. Trimming left V 2 bases short and J 2 bases short, with 10 bases between. There are 15 residues in the CDR3. In nucleotides, the CDR3 is TGTGCCAGCAGCTTATCGCAGGGTGCCTACAATGAGCAGTTCTTC. Its protein product is CASSLSQGAYNEQFF.

The V and J genes are TRBV10-1 and TRBJ2-1; a possible D gene is TRBD2 (6 bases). Germline V CDR1 and CDR2: WNHNN, SYGVQD (reference sequence). Between the trimmed V and J ends, which lost 6 bases and 12 bases, there was a span of 12 bases. CDR3 size: 11 residues. The CDR3 spells CASRVGTGQFF. The CDR3 nucleotides are TGCGCCAGCAGAGTTGGGACTGGGCAGTTCTTC.

The rearrangement uses TRBV6-5 and TRBJ2-5; 7 nucleotides agree with TRBD1. The length of the CDR3 is 15 residues. The germline gives CDR1 MNHEY, CDR2 SVGAGI. After removal of 8 bases from V and 2 bases from J, the junction contained 11 bases not matched to a gene. CDR3 nucleotide sequence: TGTGCCAGCCGGGGACAGAGCCTTTTTCAAGAGACCCAGTACTTC. This codes for CASRGQSLFQETQYF.

This clone came up once. The gene calls are TRBV13 and TRBJ1-2, with 9 bases lining up with TRBD1. The CDR3 loop spans 17 amino acids. Germline lookup yields CDR1 PRHDT and CDR2 FYEKMQ (reference sequence). Trimming took 4 bases from V and 8 from J; bases not matched to a gene: 17. CDR3 amino acids: CASSSSPRTGVLQGYTF. In DNA, the CDR3 is TGTGCCAGCAGCTCAAGCCCCCGGACAGGGGTCCTTCAGGGCTACACCTTC.

The J gene is TRBJ1-1, the V gene TRBV27; D unclear. Trimming shortened V by 5 bases and J by 3 bases, and 13 bases separated the two germline ends. The CDR3 spans 14 residues. CDR1 is MNHEY, CDR2 SMNVEV, per germline (reference sequence). The CDR3 here is CASSPVGVHTEAFF. CDR3 DNA sequence: TGTGCCAGCAGTCCCGTCGGGGTTCACACTGAAGCTTTCTTT.

The chain joins TRBV6-5 to TRBJ1-4; D is perhaps TRBD1 (5 bases). CDR1 is MNHEY and CDR2 is SVGAGI in the germline V gene. The V gene lost 7 bases and the J gene lost 0 bases, with 12 bases spanning the gap. This CDR3 has 15 residues. CDR3 sequence reads: CASTLGGATNEKLFF. CDR3 bases: TGTGCCAGCACCCTGGGAGGGGCAACTAATGAAAAACTGTTTTTT.

This clone was seen a single time. The CDR3 coding sequence is TGTGCCAGCTCACCCGGATGGCAGGGGAATACCGGAAACACCATATATTTT. This gives the protein CASSPGWQGNTGNTIYF. The chain uses TRBV18 and TRBJ1-3, with D possibly TRBD1 on 6 matching bases. CDR3 length equals 17 residues. CDR1 is KGHSH, CDR2 LQKENI, per germline. V lost 3 bases and J lost 4, with 19 bases in between.

To note about this clone: The sample contains more than one DNA sequence encoding this CDR3. V usage is TRBV19 and J usage is TRBJ1-5; D not resolved. There are 12 residues in the CDR3. Between the trimmed V and J ends, which lost 3 bases and 6 bases, there was a span of 6 bases. Germline loops: CDR1 LNHDA, CDR2 SQIVND (reference sequence). DNA of the CDR3: TGTGCCAGTAGTATCGGAGGTCAGCCCCAGCATTTT. Translation: CASSIGGQPQHF. Full variable domain (missing parts from reference TRBV19 and TRBJ1-5): DGGITQSPKYLFRKEGQNVTLSCEQNLNHDAMYWYRQDPGQGLRLIYYSQIVNDFQKGDIAEGYSVSREKKESFPLTVTSAQKNPTAFYLCASSIGGQPQHFGDGTRLSIL.

The chain has TRBV30 and TRBJ2-1; D is possibly TRBD2 (5 bases). The CDR3 loop spans 11 amino acids. The V and J ends lost 2 bases and 7 bases respectively, with 6 bases between them. In germline, CDR1 is GTSNPN, CDR2 SVGIG (reference sequence). CDR3 protein: CAWSPGNEQFF. Written as DNA, the CDR3 is TGTGCCTGGAGTCCGGGGAATGAGCAGTTCTTC.

The genes are TRBV4-1 and TRBJ1-1; 8 nucleotides match TRBD1. Germline assignment: CDR1 MGHRA and CDR2 YSYEKL. The V gene end was trimmed by 2 bases and the J gene end by 11 bases; junction bases not matched to a gene: 10. This CDR3 is 14 amino acids long. The DNA for the CDR3 is TGCGCCAGCAGCCAACCGGACAGGGCCCCAGGGGCTTTCTTT. Translated: CASSQPDRAPGAFF.

The chain's CDR3 is CASSYSKQANQPQHF. The CDR3 region has the DNA TGTGCCAGCAGTTACTCGAAACAGGCCAATCAGCCCCAGCATTTT. The V gene is TRBV6-5, the J gene TRBJ1-5; D might be TRBD1 (5 bases). Deletions cut 0 bases from V and 3 bases from J, with 9 bases between. Per the germline V gene, CDR1 is MNHEY and CDR2 is SVGAGI. This CDR3 spans 15 amino acids.

The CDR3 DNA is TGTGCCAGCAGTTACTCGCGGACGGGGACCGGGGAGCTGTTTTTT. Its translation: CASSYSRTGTGELFF. The chain uses TRBV6-5 and TRBJ2-2, with D tentatively TRBD2 (5 bases). Between the trimmed V and J ends, which lost 0 bases and 5 bases, there was a span of 10 bases. Germline-derived CDR1 and CDR2 are MNHEY and SVGAGI. The CDR3 is 15 amino acids.

The chain couples TRBV3-1 (or the pseudogene TRBV3-2) to TRBJ1-3; maybe TRBD1 (5 bases). V gave up 3 bases and J gave up 2 bases, with 17 bases separating them. The CDR3 runs to 17 residues. In germline, CDR1 is LGHDT, CDR2 YNNKEL (reference sequence). CDR3 sequence (DNA): TGTGCCAGCAGCCACCGACGACAGACGGTAACTGGAAACACCATATATTTT. Translated, it gives CASSHRRQTVTGNTIYF.

J is TRBJ2-3 and V is TRBV7-9; D unclear. The V end lost 6 bases, the J end lost 6 bases, and 7 bases lay between the germline ends. Germline V CDR1 and CDR2: SEHNR, FQNEAQ (reference sequence). The CDR3 has 11 residues. CDR3 in DNA: TGTGCCAGCAGTGATGCGGATACGCAGTATTTT. This gives the protein CASSDADTQYF.

The chain has TRBV2 and TRBJ1-3; a weak D match, TRBD1 (5 bases). This CDR3 region has 15 residues. V dropped 6 bases and J dropped 3 bases, with 15 bases sitting between them. Germline values: CDR1 SNHLY, CDR2 FYNNEI. CDR3 residues: CASSLDSVLGNTIYF. CDR3 nucleotide sequence: TGTGCCAGCAGCCTCGACAGTGTTCTTGGAAACACCATATATTTT.

The gene calls are TRBV4-1 and TRBJ1-2; D may be TRBD1 (5 bases). The CDR3 totals 18 residues. V gave up 0 bases and J gave up 2 bases, with 19 bases separating them. From germline, CDR1 is MGHRA and CDR2 YSYEKL. CDR3 region: CASSQDGGGVGVNYGYTF. The CDR3 region has the DNA TGCGCCAGCAGCCAAGATGGTGGGGGGGTTGGGGTGAACTATGGCTACACCTTC.

J is TRBJ2-3 and V is TRBV6-5, with TRBD2 matching over 14 bases. The CDR3 is 15 amino acids. J was trimmed by 6 bases and V by 4 bases; bases with no gene match: 3. The germline V gene has CDR1 MNHEY and CDR2 SVGAGI. This CDR3 is CASSSGLAGVDTQYF. Here the CDR3 DNA reads TGTGCCAGCAGTTCGGGACTAGCGGGGGTGGATACGCAGTATTTT.

As concerns this clone: This CDR3 is also generated by other DNA sequences in the sample. This chain links TRBV6-5 with TRBJ1-4; TRBD1 aligns across 9 bases. V gave up 7 bases and J gave up 8 bases; unmatched junction bases: 5. The CDR3 is 13 amino acids. Germline V CDR1 and CDR2: MNHEY, SVGAGI. The CDR3 DNA sequence: TGTGCCAGCACCCGGGACAGGGACGAAAAACTGTTTTTT. Translation: CASTRDRDEKLFF.

The chain employs TRBV6-6 and TRBJ1-5; D perhaps matches TRBD1 (5 bases). Germline lookup yields CDR1 MNHNY and CDR2 SVGAGI (reference sequence). With 2 bases removed from V and 9 bases from J, the gap between germline ends came to 20 bases. The CDR3 extends over 16 amino acids. The CDR3 DNA reads TGTGCCAGCAGTTACCCCATGGGGCCGGTGGGGGGGCCCCAGCATTTT. This gives the protein CASSYPMGPVGGPQHF.